This paragraph reports one T cell receptor (beta chain). Its cognate antigen is unknown. The record originates from a study of cytomegalovirus exposure and HLA in healthy donors. Study in general: A prior analysis found about 120 million unique TCR beta sequences from 170 million or so T cells.

Study-wide findings and caveats: A later analysis found common viral pathogens apparently linked to several of the most significant clusters.

PCR employed 60 Vbeta and 13 Jbeta primers. Profiling relied on immunoSEQ multiplex PCR, and the TCRdb table lists in-frame clones only, not all of them. Among around 140,000 clones listed, more than 7.5% were seen once. The trim removed 4 bases at V and 0 bases at J, leaving 13 bases unmatched. This CDR3 is 19 amino acids long. The germline V gene encodes CDR1 SGHVS and CDR2 FNYEAQ. Sequenced input: PBMCs. The chain carries TRBV7-6 and TRBJ1-3, with 9 bases fitting TRBD1. This clonotype was sampled from a man aged 50 or older in good health and CMV-seronegative. CDR3 sequence: CASSWGQGELVASGNTIYF. CDR3 DNA: TGTGCCAGCAGCTGGGGACAGGGAGAATTAGTGGCCTCTGGAAACACCATATATTTT.